A selection of T cell receptor beta chains follows, all from one sample in a study of blood T cell repertoires in COVID-19. Assay used: immunoSEQ multiplex PCR; TCRdb lists only in-frame clones, some missing. The sample includes 80,000 to 100,000 clones, 81% of them seen just once. Sequences were obtained from peripheral blood. These TCRs come from a man aged 55 to 70 with acute or convalescent COVID-19. The CDR3 runs from the conserved cysteine through the conserved F or W. D genes are given only for firm matches. Some rows mark clone size as missing; the rest say once, few, many or name a class of expanded clone.

v_call	clone_size	j_call	d_call	cdr3_aa	cdr3_nt
TRBV3-1/TRBV3-2	NA	TRBJ2-3	NA	CASSPEGRRNTDTQYF	TGTGCCAGCAGCCCCGAAGGGAGACGGAACACAGATACGCAGTATTTT
TRBV7-9	NA	TRBJ1-1	NA	CASSLWGGNTEAFF	TGTGCCAGCAGCTTATGGGGCGGGAACACTGAAGCTTTCTTT
TRBV6-2/TRBV6-3	NA	TRBJ2-7	TRBD2	CASSNSGSFYEQYF	TGTGCCAGCAGTAATAGCGGGAGCTTCTACGAGCAGTACTTC
TRBV12-5	NA	TRBJ1-3	TRBD1	CASGSLRRDRGHTIYF	TGTGCTAGTGGTTCCCTCCGACGGGACAGGGGGCACACCATATATTTT
TRBV18	NA	TRBJ1-3	NA	CASSPPGVSGNTIYF	TGTGCCAGCTCACCACCAGGGGTCTCTGGAAACACCATATATTTT
TRBV11-3	NA	TRBJ2-5	NA	CASSLGLMDSKETQYF	TGTGCCAGCAGCTTAGGGCTCATGGACAGCAAAGAGACCCAGTACTTC
TRBV3-1/TRBV3-2	NA	TRBJ1-2	NA	CASSESVRGGGYTF	TGTGCCAGCAGTGAGAGCGTCAGGGGCGGTGGCTACACCTTC
TRBV29-1	few	TRBJ1-4	NA	CSVWTDTNEKLFF	TGCAGCGTTTGGACAGACACTAATGAAAAACTGTTTTTT
TRBV7-2	NA	TRBJ1-1	TRBD1	CASSWTGGRTEAFF	TGTGCCAGCAGCTGGACAGGGGGCCGCACTGAAGCTTTCTTT
TRBV28	NA	TRBJ2-6	TRBD1	CASSPERQGRSGANVLTF	TGTGCCAGCAGTCCTGAAAGACAGGGACGCTCTGGGGCCAACGTCCTGACTTTC
TRBV19	NA	TRBJ2-3	TRBD2	CASSYLAGGADTQYF	TGTGCCAGTAGTTATCTGGCGGGGGGCGCGGATACGCAGTATTTT
TRBV5-8	NA	TRBJ2-3	NA	CASSLGLQGRGTQYF	TGTGCCAGCAGCTTGGGGCTGCAGGGTAGAGGTACGCAGTATTTT
TRBV7-2	few	TRBJ1-6	TRBD1	CASSAGTGPSLHF	TGTGCCAGCAGCGCCGGGACAGGGCCATCCCTCCACTTT
TRBV6-2/TRBV6-3	NA	TRBJ1-5	TRBD1	CASSYTPRTGSNQPQHF	TGTGCCAGCAGTTACACCCCACGGACAGGGTCAAATCAGCCCCAGCATTTT
TRBV6-5	NA	TRBJ1-1	NA	CASSNVRETEAFF	TGTGCCAGCAGTAATGTCAGGGAAACTGAAGCTTTCTTT
TRBV10-3	NA	TRBJ2-5	NA	CAISETRDSTQYF	TGTGCCATCAGTGAAACCCGCGATTCGACCCAGTACTTC
TRBV5-1	NA	TRBJ1-1	TRBD1	CASSYTGDTEAFF	TGCGCCAGCAGCTACACAGGGGACACTGAAGCTTTCTTT
TRBV7-9	NA	TRBJ2-7	NA	CASSLFGPPGPEQYF	TGTGCCAGCAGCTTATTTGGGCCGCCAGGGCCCGAGCAGTACTTC
TRBV12-3/TRBV12-4	NA	TRBJ1-5	NA	CASSFGGNQPQHF	TGTGCCAGCAGTTTCGGCGGGAATCAGCCCCAGCATTTT
TRBV28	NA	TRBJ2-7	TRBD1	CASSLLMAVRQGRTYEQYF	TGTGCCAGCAGTTTACTGATGGCAGTGCGACAGGGGAGGACCTACGAGCAGTACTTC
TRBV19	once	TRBJ2-1	TRBD2	CASSIRWRTSGSHEQFF	TGTGCCAGTAGTATCCGGTGGCGGACTAGCGGGAGTCATGAGCAGTTCTTC
TRBV2	NA	TRBJ2-5	NA	CASSDVYQETQYF	TGTGCCAGCAGTGACGTCTACCAAGAGACCCAGTACTTC
TRBV12-3/TRBV12-4	NA	TRBJ1-1	NA	CASSFASTEAFF	TGTGCCAGCAGTTTTGCCAGCACTGAAGCTTTCTTT
TRBV30	NA	TRBJ2-2	NA	CAWSNSGELFF	TGTGCCTGGAGTAACTCCGGGGAGCTGTTTTTT
TRBV15	few	TRBJ2-2	TRBD2	CASSGRRNTGELFF	TGTGCCAGCAGCGGGAGGAGGAACACCGGGGAGCTGTTTTTT
TRBV13	NA	TRBJ1-1	TRBD1	CASTPSGTGSTEAFF	TGTGCCAGCACCCCCAGTGGGACAGGGTCAACTGAAGCTTTCTTT
TRBV4-1	NA	TRBJ2-7	TRBD2	CASSQLIELAGRYEQYF	TGCGCCAGCAGCCAACTTATTGAACTAGCGGGAAGGTACGAGCAGTACTTC
TRBV27	once	TRBJ2-1	NA	CASSFSLPSAGSYNEQFF	TGTGCCAGCAGTTTTAGTCTTCCGTCGGCGGGCTCCTACAATGAGCAGTTCTTC
TRBV19	few	TRBJ2-1	TRBD1	CASSIPGQGGGEQFF	TGTGCCAGTAGTATCCCGGGACAGGGGGGAGGTGAGCAGTTCTTC
TRBV18	few	TRBJ2-1	NA	CASSPGQLAYNEQFF	TGTGCCAGCTCACCAGGACAATTAGCCTACAATGAGCAGTTCTTC
TRBV5-6	NA	TRBJ1-1	NA	CASSLRAGLEAFF	TGTGCCAGCAGCTTGAGGGCAGGGCTAGAAGCTTTCTTT
TRBV4-1	NA	TRBJ1-5	NA	CASSQLWENSNQPQHF	TGCGCCAGCAGCCAACTATGGGAGAATAGCAATCAGCCCCAGCATTTT
TRBV6-6	NA	TRBJ1-2	NA	CASSDGGANYGYTF	TGTGCCAGCAGTGACGGAGGCGCTAACTATGGCTACACCTTC
TRBV11-3	NA	TRBJ1-6	TRBD1	CASSGTGWNSPLHF	TGTGCCAGCAGCGGGACAGGGTGGAATTCACCCCTCCACTTT
TRBV4-3	NA	TRBJ1-1	NA	CASSQGYQGYDQPRNTEAFF	TGCGCCAGCAGCCAGGGATACCAGGGTTACGACCAACCTCGGAACACTGAAGCTTTCTTT
TRBV30	once	TRBJ1-1	NA	CAWSVRAEAFF	TGTGCCTGGAGTGTACGGGCTGAAGCTTTCTTT
TRBV20-1	few	TRBJ2-2	NA	CSASNPREFHTGELFF	TGCAGTGCTAGTAATCCCCGGGAGTTTCACACCGGGGAGCTGTTTTTT
TRBV24-1	NA	TRBJ2-3	TRBD2	CATSDLGTSGAPMQYF	TGTGCCACCAGTGATTTGGGGACTAGCGGGGCCCCAATGCAGTATTTT
TRBV29-1	NA	TRBJ2-3	TRBD1	CSGFSDRGGTDTQYF	TGCAGCGGATTCTCGGACAGGGGAGGCACAGATACGCAGTATTTT
TRBV5-1	NA	TRBJ1-2	NA	CASSLEQDSLYGYTF	TGCGCCAGCAGCTTGGAGCAGGACAGCCTCTATGGCTACACCTTC
TRBV5-6	NA	TRBJ1-2	TRBD1	CASSQGQGVFYGYTF	TGTGCCAGCAGCCAAGGACAGGGGGTCTTTTATGGCTACACCTTC
TRBV3-1/TRBV3-2	many	TRBJ2-7	NA	CASSETVSGREQYF	TGTGCCAGCAGCGAAACTGTGTCAGGGCGCGAGCAGTACTTC
TRBV4-1	NA	TRBJ2-3	TRBD2	CASSQDPAGGSRNTQYF	TGCGCCAGCAGCCAAGATCCAGCGGGGGGTTCCAGGAATACGCAGTATTTT
TRBV7-2	NA	TRBJ1-6	NA	CASSLDPGNSPLHF	TGTGCCAGCAGCTTGGATCCAGGGAACTCACCCCTCCACTTT
TRBV5-4	NA	TRBJ2-2	TRBD1	CASSLDRGPTGELFF	TGTGCCAGCAGCCTTGACAGGGGGCCCACCGGGGAGCTGTTTTTT
TRBV4-2	NA	TRBJ2-7	TRBD2	CASEQNLGRESEQYF	TGTGCCAGCGAACAAAATTTGGGGAGGGAAAGCGAGCAGTACTTC
TRBV5-6	NA	TRBJ2-2	NA	CASSGDTGSNTGELFF	TGTGCCAGCAGCGGGGACACAGGTTCGAACACCGGGGAGCTGTTTTTT
TRBV27	NA	TRBJ2-1	TRBD2	CASRGSGGVYNEQFF	TGTGCCAGCAGGGGTAGCGGGGGAGTTTACAATGAGCAGTTCTTC
TRBV28	NA	TRBJ1-2	TRBD1	CASSVTGDNYGYTF	TGTGCCAGCAGTGTCACAGGGGACAACTATGGCTACACCTTC
TRBV5-1	NA	TRBJ2-7	NA	CASSPSQYEQYF	TGCGCCAGCAGCCCTAGCCAGTACGAGCAGTACTTC
TRBV2	few	TRBJ2-1	TRBD2	CASSPGLGASNEQFF	TGTGCCAGCAGCCCTGGACTAGGGGCAAGCAATGAGCAGTTCTTC
TRBV19	NA	TRBJ1-5	NA	CASSIGQYSNQPQHF	TGTGCCAGTAGTATAGGACAATATAGCAATCAGCCCCAGCATTTT
TRBV6-1	many	TRBJ1-5	NA	CASSDAGGQPQHF	TGTGCCAGCAGTGATGCAGGAGGCCAGCCCCAGCATTTT
TRBV7-9	NA	TRBJ2-2	NA	CASSLALRAAGELFF	TGTGCCAGCAGCTTAGCACTCCGAGCGGCGGGGGAGCTGTTTTTT
TRBV5-6	NA	TRBJ2-6	NA	CASSPQGSGANVLTF	TGTGCCAGCAGCCCACAGGGATCTGGGGCCAACGTCCTGACTTTC
TRBV2	NA	TRBJ1-5	NA	CASKGSNQPQHF	TGTGCCAGCAAGGGGAGCAATCAGCCCCAGCATTTT
TRBV19	NA	TRBJ2-7	TRBD2	CASSIAAGAGEQYF	TGTGCCAGTAGTATAGCAGCGGGAGCGGGGGAGCAGTACTTC
TRBV4-3	NA	TRBJ2-5	NA	CASSQDPGIETQYF	TGCGCCAGCAGCCAAGACCCAGGGATTGAGACCCAGTACTTC
TRBV30	NA	TRBJ2-1	TRBD2	CAAPRGGRYNEQFF	TGTGCAGCCCCACGGGGGGGCCGATACAATGAGCAGTTCTTC